Below are 29 T cell receptor beta chains sequenced from a single sample in a study of blood T cell repertoires in COVID-19. Sequenced by immunoSEQ multiplex PCR; TCRdb stores in-frame clones only, minus some. The sample yields a few hundred thousand clones, roughly 87% seen once. Input material: PBMCs or T cells enriched from blood (not recorded which). All receptors come from a woman aged 25 to 39 who had recovered from COVID-19.

The rearrangement links TRBV27 to TRBJ2-2, with D tentatively TRBD1 (6 bases). The CDR3 extends over 13 amino acids. CDR1 is MNHEY and CDR2 is SMNVEV in the germline V gene (reference sequence). Trimming stripped 7 bases from V and 1 base from J, with 7 bases between. The DNA for the CDR3 is TGTGCCAGCAAGGGACAGAACACCGGGGAGCTGTTTTTT. Encoded protein: CASKGQNTGELFF.

The rearrangement uses TRBV18 and TRBJ2-2; the match to TRBD2 covers 11 bases. J was trimmed by 5 bases and V by 0 bases; bases with no gene match: 5. The length of the CDR3 is 17 residues. Germline V lookup: CDR1 KGHSH, CDR2 LQKENI. This CDR3 is CASSPPELAGVTGELFF. The CDR3 DNA follows: TGTGCCAGCTCACCACCGGAACTAGCGGGGGTTACCGGGGAGCTGTTTTTT.

A single count supports this clone. The rearrangement uses TRBV28 and TRBJ2-7; D may be TRBD1 (6 bases). Trimming took off 7 bases at V and 3 bases at J, with 10 bases between the two ends. The CDR3 loop spans 12 amino acids. Germline V CDR1 and CDR2: MDHEN, SYDVKM. The CDR3 DNA follows: TGTGCCAGCAAAACAGGGAACTACGAGCAGTACTTC. Residues: CASKTGNYEQYF. The variable domain in full, completed from reference TRBV28 and TRBJ2-7, reads DVKVTQSSRYLVKRTGEKVFLECVQDMDHENMFWYRQDPGLGLRLIYFSYDVKMKEKGDIPEGYSVSREKKERFSLILESASTNQTSMYLCASKTGNYEQYFGPGTRLTVT.

This chain connects TRBV9 to TRBJ1-6, with D possibly being TRBD1 (5 bases). Germline CDR1 reads SGDLS; CDR2 reads YYNGEE. There are 17 residues in the CDR3. Deletions cut 0 bases from V and 4 bases from J, with 14 bases between. CDR3 sequence (DNA): TGTGCCAGCAGCGTAGAAGGGGTTCTCGGGTATAATTCACCCCTCCACTTT. It codes for CASSVEGVLGYNSPLHF.

The V gene is TRBV6-5, the J gene TRBJ2-1; 10 nucleotides agree with TRBD2. From germline, CDR1 is MNHEY and CDR2 SVGAGI. V was pared by 6 bases and J by 5 bases, with 4 bases of the junction left unmatched. CDR3 length: 14 amino acids. CDR3 region: CASSRTSGDNEQFF. Here the CDR3 DNA reads TGTGCCAGCAGCAGGACTAGCGGAGACAATGAGCAGTTCTTC.

The rearrangement uses TRBV5-4 and TRBJ2-5; the D is unclear. The CDR3 runs 13 residues. Germline assignment: CDR1 SGHNT and CDR2 YYREEE (reference sequence). With 4 bases removed from V and 0 bases from J, the gap between germline ends came to 7 bases. CDR3 sequence: CASSPVDQETQYF. The CDR3 DNA is TGTGCCAGCAGCCCGGTTGACCAAGAGACCCAGTACTTC.

This sequence joins TRBV12-3 or TRBV12-4 and TRBJ2-7; D is perhaps TRBD1 (5 bases). The V and J ends lost 6 bases and 1 base respectively, with 10 bases between them. The CDR3 has 13 residues. CDR3 amino acids: CASRRRTSYEQYF. CDR3 coding DNA: TGTGCCAGCAGGCGAAGGACATCCTACGAGCAGTACTTC.

A few counts support this clone. The chain uses TRBV6-5 and TRBJ1-6, with TRBD1 matching over 7 bases. Unmatched junction bases numbered 10, after V lost 4 bases and J lost 7 bases. There are 16 residues in the CDR3. The germline gives CDR1 MNHEY, CDR2 SVGAGI. CDR3 sequence reads: CASSSTRTGGNSPLHF. DNA for the CDR3: TGTGCCAGCAGTTCCACCCGGACAGGTGGGAATTCACCCCTCCACTTT.

In this sample, this clone turned up a few times. CDR3 sequence (DNA): TGTGCCAGCAGCCAAGTGGGAGGGACGCGAGTCTATGGCTACACCTTC. It encodes CASSQVGGTRVYGYTF. V and J are TRBV27 and TRBJ1-2; D possibly corresponds to TRBD1 (5 bases). CDR3 length: 16 amino acids. Trimming removed 6 bases from V and 4 bases from J, with 21 bases in between. The germline CDR1 and CDR2 sequences are MNHEY and SMNVEV (reference sequence).

The J gene is TRBJ1-4, the V gene TRBV18; maybe TRBD1 (5 bases). CDR3 size: 15 residues. The V end was cut by 2 bases, the J end by 6 bases, with 13 bases between. Germline V gene data show CDR1 as KGHSH and CDR2 as LQKENI. This chain's CDR3 is CASSPSRAGHEKLFF. The CDR3 DNA reads as TGTGCCAGCTCACCATCAAGGGCAGGGCATGAAAAACTGTTTTTT.

V and J are TRBV18 and TRBJ1-2; 9 bases agree with TRBD1. This CDR3 spans 16 amino acids. V trimming: 3 bases; J trimming: 7 bases; junction bases outside the gene matches: 12. Per the germline V gene, CDR1 is KGHSH and CDR2 is LQKENI. CDR3 amino acids: CASSPGITGGELGYTF. CDR3 DNA sequence: TGTGCCAGCTCACCCGGCATTACAGGGGGCGAGCTTGGCTACACCTTC.

The chain recombines TRBV19 with TRBJ1-1; TRBD1 aligns across 7 bases. CDR1 and CDR2 (germline): LNHDA, SQIVND (reference sequence). With 7 bases clipped from V and 4 bases from J, the junction kept 12 bases outside the gene matches. The CDR3 runs 15 residues. The CDR3 coding sequence is TGTGCCAGTAACCCTTTCAAGGGGGCCGGCACTGAAGCTTTCTTT. Translation gives CASNPFKGAGTEAFF.

This chain uses TRBV18 with TRBJ1-5; 10 bases agree with TRBD1. The ends lost 3 bases at V and 5 bases at J; junction bases unmatched: 4. CDR3 length: 15 residues. Per germline, CDR1 KGHSH and CDR2 LQKENI. CDR3 coding DNA: TGTGCCAGCTCACCGGGACAGGGGTTCCATCAGCCCCAGCATTTT. This codes for CASSPGQGFHQPQHF.

V and J are TRBV5-1 and TRBJ1-5, with D possibly TRBD1 on 5 matching bases. Germline CDR1 and CDR2: SGHRS and YFSETQ. Between the trimmed V and J ends, which lost 0 bases and 7 bases, there was a span of 23 bases. The CDR3 runs 18 residues. The CDR3, as DNA: TGCGCCAGCAGCTTGGCCTTTTATGGCAGGGATGGAAGGCAGCCCCAGCATTTT. This encodes CASSLAFYGRDGRQPQHF.

This chain links TRBV13 with TRBJ1-4; 7 bases match TRBD1. Germline V gene sequence: CDR1 PRHDT, CDR2 FYEKMQ (reference sequence). This CDR3 spans 15 amino acids. V lost 5 bases to trimming and J lost 11 bases; unmatched junction nucleotides: 14. DNA of the CDR3: TGTGCCAGCAGCGAAGGACAGGTGGCAACTGCTAAACTGTTTTTT. Amino acid sequence: CASSEGQVATAKLFF.

V is TRBV5-5 and J is TRBJ1-1; maybe TRBD1 (5 bases). The CDR3 spans 13 residues. Germline CDR1 reads SGHKS; CDR2 reads YYEKEE (reference sequence). Trimming left V 2 bases short and J 6 bases short, with 11 bases between. CDR3 nucleotide sequence: TGTGCCAGCAGCTTATCGGGGGGTGCTGAAGCTTTCTTT. It translates to CASSLSGGAEAFF.

The rearrangement joins TRBV19 to TRBJ2-2; TRBD1 matches 8 bases. Germline V gives CDR1 LNHDA, CDR2 SQIVND (reference sequence). The CDR3 totals 16 residues. Unmatched junction bases numbered 5, after V lost 1 base and J lost 4 bases. CDR3 sequence reads: CASSIGTGGSTGELFF. In DNA, the CDR3 is TGTGCCAGTAGTATAGGTACAGGGGGAAGCACCGGGGAGCTGTTTTTT.

CDR3 in amino acids: CASSSQGFPNGYTF. The CDR3 nucleotides are TGTGCCAGCAGCTCGCAGGGGTTCCCGAATGGCTACACCTTC. The chain joins TRBV7-9 to TRBJ1-2; the D gene is possibly TRBD1 (6 bases). This CDR3 has 14 amino acids. Trimming took 4 bases from V and 6 from J, leaving 15 bases between them. Germline-derived CDR1 and CDR2 are SEHNR and FQNEAQ (reference sequence).

The rearrangement uses TRBV11-3 and TRBJ2-5, with D possibly being TRBD1 (5 bases). V was shortened by 1 base and J by 7 bases, with 10 bases between the two germline ends. CDR3 length: 13 amino acids. Germline V CDR1 and CDR2: SGHNT, YENEEA. As DNA, the CDR3 is TGTGCCAGCAGCTTAGGGGTGACAGCGACCCAGTACTTC. This translates into CASSLGVTATQYF.

For the CDR3, the DNA is TGCGCCAGCAGCCAAGAATCAGGGCCGCTTGGATCACCCCTCCACTTT. This gives the protein CASSQESGPLGSPLHF. This rearrangement joins TRBV4-3 to TRBJ1-6; maybe TRBD1 (5 bases). The CDR3 spans 16 residues. Germline V gives CDR1 LGHNA, CDR2 YSLEER. Between the trimmed V and J ends, which lost 0 bases and 10 bases, there was a span of 16 bases.

The chain is built from TRBV19 and TRBJ1-1; D is possibly TRBD1 (5 bases). Trimming removed 5 bases at V and 0 bases at J, with 10 bases between. In germline, CDR1 is LNHDA, CDR2 SQIVND (reference sequence). The CDR3 has 14 residues. CDR3 amino acids: CASSPTVLNTEAFF. For the CDR3, the DNA is TGTGCCAGTAGTCCGACAGTGCTGAACACTGAAGCTTTCTTT.

The gene calls are TRBV9 and TRBJ2-7, with 8 positions matching TRBD2. The CDR3 is 15 amino acids. Per germline, CDR1 SGDLS and CDR2 YYNGEE. The ends lost 0 bases at V and 5 bases at J; junction bases unmatched: 7. The CDR3, as DNA: TGTGCCAGCAGCGTAGCCACGGGGGGGCCCCACGAGCAGTACTTC. The encoded protein is CASSVATGGPHEQYF.

The rearrangement links TRBV18 to TRBJ2-5, with TRBD1 matching 12 bases. The germline V gene has CDR1 KGHSH and CDR2 LQKENI. This CDR3 region has 14 residues. J gave up 4 bases and V 3 bases, and 0 bases lay outside the gene matches. This chain's CDR3 is CASSPGQGAETQYF. The CDR3 coding sequence is TGTGCCAGCTCACCGGGACAGGGGGCAGAGACCCAGTACTTC.

The sample holds a few counts of this clone. Other DNA sequences in the same sample also yield this CDR3. J is TRBJ1-2 and V is TRBV5-4, with a tentative D call TRBD1 (5 bases). Deletions cut 0 bases from V and 2 bases from J, with 8 bases between. The CDR3 is made up of 14 amino acids. Germline-derived CDR1 and CDR2 are SGHNT and YYREEE (reference sequence). The CDR3 region is CASSLEEGNYGYTF. The CDR3 coding sequence is TGTGCCAGCAGCTTGGAGGAGGGGAACTATGGCTACACCTTC.

The chain uses TRBV15 and TRBJ1-4, with D tentatively TRBD1 (6 bases). Germline lookup yields CDR1 LNHNV and CDR2 YYDKDF (reference sequence). The CDR3 contains 15 residues. Trimming stripped 5 bases from V and 8 bases from J, with 18 bases between. The CDR3 spells CATSSVVGAGEKLFF. The CDR3 bases are TGTGCCACCAGCTCGGTTGTGGGGGCCGGGGAAAAACTGTTTTTT.

The J gene is TRBJ2-3, the V gene TRBV7-9; no firm D call. V lost 7 bases and J lost 2, with 7 bases in between. This CDR3 is 12 amino acids long. Per germline, CDR1 SEHNR and CDR2 FQNEAQ (reference sequence). CDR3 in DNA: TGTGCCAGCAAGCCGTTCACAGATACGCAGTATTTT. This translates into CASKPFTDTQYF.

The V gene is TRBV5-1, the J gene TRBJ2-2, with 9 positions matching TRBD1. This CDR3 is 16 amino acids long. V shed 5 bases, J shed 1 base, and the junction held 6 bases outside the gene matches. CDR1 is SGHRS and CDR2 is YFSETQ in the germline V gene. The CDR3 sequence is CASRRGQGLNTGELFF. The CDR3 DNA is TGCGCCAGCAGGCGGGGACAGGGCTTGAACACCGGGGAGCTGTTTTTT.

The rearrangement links TRBV11-2 to TRBJ2-3; TRBD1 matches at 9 bases. This CDR3 region has 15 residues. The germline V gene encodes CDR1 SGHAT and CDR2 FQNNGV. The junction had 14 bases not matched to a gene; V was cut back by 1 base and J by 15 bases. DNA for the CDR3: TGTGCCAGCAGCTTAGTAAGGGGCCGGGACAGGGAGCTTTATTTT. Its translation is CASSLVRGRDRELYF.

V gene TRBV5-6 combines with J gene TRBJ1-2; 8 bases are a match to TRBD1. The CDR3 has 13 residues. V gave up 3 bases and J gave up 7 bases; unmatched junction bases: 5. Germline CDR1 SGHDT, CDR2 YYEEEE. CDR3 amino acids: CASSSGQGAGYTF. CDR3 sequence (DNA): TGTGCCAGCAGCTCTGGACAGGGTGCTGGCTACACCTTC. Full variable domain (missing parts from reference TRBV5-6 and TRBJ1-2): DAGVTQSPTHLIKTRGQQVTLRCSPKSGHDTVSWYQQALGQGPQFIFQYYEEEERQRGNFPDRFSGHQFPNYSSELNVNALLLGDSALYLCASSSGQGAGYTFGSGTRLTVV.